This TCR beta chain emerged from a study of T cell responses to AZD1222 COVID-19 vaccine. Whole-study context: Both about-4-week and about-12-week second-dose recipients were combined. Study-level findings and limits: White British donors predominated, females outnumbered males, and clonal diversity was possibly underestimated. Reports indicate that nearly half of spike-specific TCRs are directed at unmutated variant regions. Spike as a whole was targeted by vaccine-associated CD4 TCRs, dominant at 160-218 and 743-854.

The V gene's germline CDR1 is LNHDA and CDR2 SQIVND (reference sequence). The germline V and J ends were trimmed by 1 base and 1 base, with 7 bases remaining between them. CDR3 size: 14 residues. Worth noting for this clone: No antigen is known for it.

Using immunoSEQ multiplex PCR, the repertoire was profiled, and TCRdb retains in-frame clones only, with some absent. The sample has 100,000 to 150,000 clones; 80% to 90% are singletons. The chain recombines TRBV19 with TRBJ1-1; D unresolved. Sequenced here: peripheral blood, sampled on day 0 of AZD1222 vaccination. The origin of this receptor is an adult in good health. CDR3 region: CASSIGTGNTEAFF. Written as DNA, the CDR3 is TGTGCCAGTAGTATAGGGACCGGGAACACTGAAGCTTTCTTT.